The clone carrying this T cell receptor beta chain has a handful of counts. Its specificity is not known. The investigators split CD4+ cells into a CD45RA+ naive subset and a CD45RA-negative memory subset. The CDR3 loop spans 12 amino acids. Trimming took 1 base from V and 7 from J, leaving 8 bases between them. The germline CDR1 and CDR2 sequences are SGHAT and FQNNGV. The record originates from a study of shared clonotypes between healthy human individuals. Study in general: Donors consisted of a couple of women and three men between 18 and 49.

Study-wide results and caveats: Although depth was large, rarefaction showed that sequencing of the sorted subsets was incomplete.

The method was immunoSEQ multiplex PCR; TCRdb's version includes in-frame clones alone and lacks a portion of them. This table holds a few hundred thousand clones, around 74% found once. Sequencing was carried out using memory CD4+ T cells sorted from blood. Indicated subset: CD45RA-negative fraction. The receptor was derived from a man aged 30-40 years in good health. This chain connects TRBV11-2 to TRBJ2-7; unclear D gene. The CDR3 DNA is TGTGCCAGCAGCTTAGGAATAGGAGAGCAGTACTTC. Translating gives CASSLGIGEQYF.